This is a list of T cell receptor beta chains from one sample in a study of T-cell memory formation after mild COVID-19. Each CDR3 protein is one row after TCRdb ran MiXCR on the 5' RACE reads. This table holds 250,000 to 350,000 distinct CDR3 sequences, 15% to 20% found once. The sample taken for sequencing was PBMCs or a T cell subset sorted from them (not recorded which). All receptors derive from a young man who had mild COVID-19 (a few samples of this study predate the infection). Cell type and time point are not known. Each CDR3 is given with its conserved first and last residue. A D gene is named only where the DNA matches it firmly. Clone size is given for some rows only: seen once, a few or many times, or a class if the clone is expanded.

16	TRBJ2-1	TRBV7-8	few	TRBD2	TGTGCCAGCAGCTTCCGGGACTGGGGAGGGTCCAATGAGCAGTTCTTC	CASSFRDWGGSNEQFF
13	TRBJ2-1	TRBV7-9	many	.	TGTGCCAGCAGCCACCTCCTTTACAATGAGCAGTTCTTC	CASSHLLYNEQFF
15	TRBJ2-3	TRBV4-1	many	.	TGCGCCAGCAGCGCCGCCGGGACTTACACAGATACGCAGTATTTT	CASSAAGTYTDTQYF
16	TRBJ1-2	TRBV5-1	.	TRBD1	TGCGCCAGCAGCACCGGGACAGGGGAAGGGGATCGTGGCTACACCTTC	CASSTGTGEGDRGYTF
14	TRBJ2-7	TRBV7-9	.	TRBD2	TGTGCCAGCACCCACGGGAGGGTAGGCTACGAGCAGTACTTC	CASTHGRVGYEQYF
12	TRBJ1-2	TRBV2	.	.	TGTGCCAGTGGGGTGGCGGCCTATGGCTACACCTTC	CASGVAAYGYTF
14	TRBJ1-6	TRBV5-5	few	.	TGTGCCAGCAGCTCTGGTGTCCCCGGGGCTCCCCTCCACTTT	CASSSGVPGAPLHF
15	TRBJ1-5	TRBV7-9	few	.	TGTGCCAGCAGCTTATCCGGGAATAGCAATCAGCCCCAGCATTTT	CASSLSGNSNQPQHF
15	TRBJ2-1	TRBV7-2	.	.	TGTGCCAGCAGCTCCCCGGGGGCGCGTTACAATGAGCAGTTCTTC	CASSSPGARYNEQFF
13	TRBJ1-2	TRBV11-2	.	.	TGTGCCAGCAGCCCCGGTCCCGAGCTCGGCTACACCTTC	CASSPGPELGYTF
13	TRBJ1-3	TRBV5-1	many	.	TGCGCCAGCAAGGTCAGCTCTGGAAACACCATATATTTT	CASKVSSGNTIYF
12	TRBJ1-2	TRBV29-1	.	.	TGCAGCACGCCGGGCCCCCGGGGGGGCTACACCTTC	CSTPGPRGGYTF
16	TRBJ2-5	TRBV2	.	TRBD2	TGTGCCAGCAGTCGCTTGACTAGCGGGGCCCAAGAGACCCAGTACTTC	CASSRLTSGAQETQYF
13	TRBJ1-1	TRBV7-2	few	.	TGTGCCAGCAGCTTGGCCACGAACACTGAAGCTTTCTTT	CASSLATNTEAFF
14	TRBJ2-5	TRBV5-1	.	.	TGCGCCAGCAGCTTGAATCCAGGGACAGAGACCCAGTACTTC	CASSLNPGTETQYF
17	TRBJ2-1	TRBV7-6	.	.	TGTGCCAGCAGCCCTTACATGATCCTAAGCTCCTACAATGAGCAGTTCTTC	CASSPYMILSSYNEQFF
15	TRBJ2-2	TRBV6-6	.	.	TGTGCCAGCAGTTACGCCAGTAGGGCTACCGGGGAGCTGTTTTTT	CASSYASRATGELFF
16	TRBJ2-3	TRBV15	few	TRBD2	TGTGCCACCAGCCCTCGACTAGCGGGGGGCACAGATACGCAGTATTTT	CATSPRLAGGTDTQYF
15	TRBJ1-6	TRBV28	.	.	TGTGCCAGCAGTCCCCATGAGGGCCGTAATTCACCCCTCCACTTT	CASSPHEGRNSPLHF
18	TRBJ2-2	TRBV6-5	.	TRBD2	TGTGCCAGCAGCCGTACTAGCGGGGGGTCTACCTCCACCGGGGAGCTGTTTTTT	CASSRTSGGSTSTGELFF